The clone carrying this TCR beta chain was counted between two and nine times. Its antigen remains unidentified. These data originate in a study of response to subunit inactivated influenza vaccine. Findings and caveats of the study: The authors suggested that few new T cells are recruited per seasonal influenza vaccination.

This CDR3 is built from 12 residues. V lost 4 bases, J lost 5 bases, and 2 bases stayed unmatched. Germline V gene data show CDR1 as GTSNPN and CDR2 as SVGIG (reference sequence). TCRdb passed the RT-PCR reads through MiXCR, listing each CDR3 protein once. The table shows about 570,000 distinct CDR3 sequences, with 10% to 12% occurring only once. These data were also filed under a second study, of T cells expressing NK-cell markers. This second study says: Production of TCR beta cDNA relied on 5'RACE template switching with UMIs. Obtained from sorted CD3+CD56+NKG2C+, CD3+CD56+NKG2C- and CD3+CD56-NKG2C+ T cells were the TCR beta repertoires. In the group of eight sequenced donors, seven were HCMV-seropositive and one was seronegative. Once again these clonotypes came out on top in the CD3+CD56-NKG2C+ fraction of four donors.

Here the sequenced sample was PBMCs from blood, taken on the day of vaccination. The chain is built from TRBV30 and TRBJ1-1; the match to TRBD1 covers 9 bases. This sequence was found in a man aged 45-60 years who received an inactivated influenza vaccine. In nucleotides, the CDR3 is TGTGCCTGGATGACAGGGGGTACTGAAGCTTTCTTT. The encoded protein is CAWMTGGTEAFF.